This T cell receptor (beta chain) came from a study of cytomegalovirus exposure and HLA in healthy donors. Germline CDR1 reads SEHNR; CDR2 reads FQNEAQ (reference sequence). The length of the CDR3 is 15 residues. Germline trimming cut 4 bases from V and 5 bases from J; bases unmatched to any gene: 6. The PCR contained 60 Vbeta and 13 Jbeta primers. Sequenced by immunoSEQ multiplex PCR; TCRdb stores in-frame clones only, minus some. There are some 130,000 clones in the sample; about 63% occur only once, and over 1.5% lies in the top ten. The chain couples TRBV7-9 to TRBJ2-5; 11 bases map to TRBD1. The clonotype was recovered from a man aged 30 to 45 in good health and CMV-seropositive. The sequenced material came from PBMCs. CDR3 sequence reads: CASSYRDRGRETQYF. CDR3 nucleotide sequence: TGTGCCAGCAGCTACCGGGACAGGGGGAGGGAGACCCAGTACTTC.